These 19 T cell receptor beta chains originate from one sample sequenced in a study of T cell clonotyping in hematopoietic cell transplantation. Sequenced by immunoSEQ multiplex PCR; TCRdb stores in-frame clones only, minus some. The sample yields approximately 70,000 clones, 85% to 95% seen once. The sequenced material came from peripheral blood mononuclear cells. These receptors were obtained from a man aged 50 to 59 in good health. Some clones in this sample may be carry-over from other donors' samples.

The gene calls are TRBV7-2 and TRBJ1-1, with D maybe TRBD1 (6 bases). V was pared by 2 bases and J by 10 bases, with 17 bases between. This CDR3 comprises 14 residues. CDR1 SGHTA and CDR2 FQGNSA come from the germline V gene. Here the CDR3 reads CASSLLQGGYGAFF. CDR3 sequence (DNA): TGTGCCAGCAGCTTATTACAGGGTGGATACGGAGCTTTCTTT.

The genes are TRBV5-8 and TRBJ1-6, with TRBD1 matching 9 bases. Trimming cost V 5 bases and J 7 bases; bases outside gene matches: 10. CDR1 is SGHTS, CDR2 YDEGEE, per germline. The CDR3 has 16 residues. This CDR3 is CASRTGTGNPNSPLHF. The CDR3 bases are TGTGCCAGCAGAACCGGGACAGGGAACCCGAATTCACCCCTCCACTTT. Complete variable domain (other parts from reference TRBV5-8 and TRBJ1-6): EAGVTQSPTHLIKTRGQQATLRCSPISGHTSVYWYQQALGLGLQFLLWYDEGEERNRGNFPPRFSGRQFPNYSSELNVNALELEDSALYLCASRTGTGNPNSPLHFGNGTRLTVT.

The CDR3 is CASSRQTGQETQYF. The CDR3 coding sequence is TGTGCCAGCAGCCGGCAGACTGGTCAAGAGACCCAGTACTTC. V usage is TRBV14 and J usage is TRBJ2-5, with D hard to call. The CDR3 is made up of 14 amino acids. Germline-derived CDR1 and CDR2 are SGHDN and FVKESK. V lost 4 bases and J lost 2, with 11 bases in between.

The gene calls are TRBV14 and TRBJ2-5; D unresolved. Germline CDR1 reads SGHDN; CDR2 reads FVKESK. The CDR3 is 13 residues long. Trimming took 4 bases from V and 4 from J, leaving 10 bases between them. Here the CDR3 reads CASSRNYGETQYF. As DNA, the CDR3 is TGTGCCAGCAGCCGAAACTATGGAGAGACCCAGTACTTC.

This chain links TRBV28 with TRBJ2-4; 7 bases map to TRBD1. The CDR3 is 18 amino acids. Germline CDR1 reads MDHEN; CDR2 reads SYDVKM. V dropped 2 bases and J dropped 4; count of bases not matched to a gene: 14. The CDR3 is CASSLPRAGTEFKNIQYF. The CDR3 DNA reads as TGTGCCAGCAGTTTACCCAGGGCTGGGACAGAATTTAAAAACATTCAGTACTTC.

The V gene is TRBV7-9, the J gene TRBJ1-6; D is possibly TRBD1 (5 bases). The CDR3 sequence is 15 residues long. Looked up from germline, CDR1 is SEHNR and CDR2 is FQNEAQ (reference sequence). The V and J ends lost 5 bases and 7 bases respectively, with 15 bases between them. Here the CDR3 DNA reads TGTGCCAGCAGCCCCTTCGACAGCCTAAATTCACCCCTCCACTTT. This codes for CASSPFDSLNSPLHF.

V is TRBV30 and J is TRBJ2-7, with D unresolved. The CDR3 is 15 residues long. V lost 2 bases and J lost 0, with 14 bases in between. From germline, CDR1 is GTSNPN and CDR2 SVGIG (reference sequence). CDR3 coding DNA: TGTGCCTGGAGTCCAGTGGGGAAGGCCTCCTACGAGCAGTACTTC. This codes for CAWSPVGKASYEQYF.

V and J are TRBV7-2 and TRBJ2-7, with 12 nucleotides matching TRBD2. Trimming took 3 bases from V and 4 from J; bases not matched to a gene: 10. The V gene's germline CDR1 is SGHTA and CDR2 FQGNSA. This CDR3 region has 17 residues. The DNA for the CDR3 is TGTGCCAGCAGCTTTAGGGAGCTAGCGGGAGGGCCATACGAGCAGTACTTC. Protein sequence: CASSFRELAGGPYEQYF.

The rearrangement uses TRBV25-1 and TRBJ1-5, with 9 bases identical to TRBD1. V trimming: 4 bases; J trimming: 5 bases; junction bases outside the gene matches: 3. Germline CDR1 and CDR2: MGHDK and SYGVNS. The CDR3 length is 14 residues. The CDR3 is CASSGDRVDQPQHF. The CDR3 region has the DNA TGTGCCAGCAGTGGGGACAGGGTGGATCAGCCCCAGCATTTT.

The CDR3 DNA reads TGTGCCAGCAGCCGAGGGGCGGGGGGAGACACCGGGGAGCTGTTTTTT. Its translation is CASSRGAGGDTGELFF. The rearrangement links TRBV28 to TRBJ2-2; 8 positions match TRBD2. This CDR3 is 16 amino acids long. Per the germline V gene, CDR1 is MDHEN and CDR2 is SYDVKM. J was trimmed by 3 bases and V by 6 bases; bases with no gene match: 9.

The J gene is TRBJ1-2, the V gene TRBV19, with 10 bases lining up with TRBD1. CDR3 length: 17 amino acids. The V gene's germline CDR1 is LNHDA and CDR2 SQIVND (reference sequence). The V and J ends lost 4 bases and 8 bases, in that order; junction bases with no gene match: 16. The chain's CDR3 is CASSTAPWTGGLGGYTF. In DNA form, the CDR3 reads TGTGCCAGTAGTACAGCTCCGTGGACAGGGGGATTGGGAGGCTACACCTTC.

The V and J genes are TRBV27 and TRBJ2-5, with TRBD2 matching over 14 bases. Germline assignment: CDR1 MNHEY and CDR2 SMNVEV (reference sequence). Germline trimming cut 6 bases from V and 5 bases from J; bases unmatched to any gene: 5. The CDR3 loop spans 15 amino acids. CDR3 residues: CASRVGLAGVETQYF. CDR3 bases: TGTGCCAGCAGGGTGGGACTAGCGGGAGTGGAGACCCAGTACTTC.

This clone was detected once. This chain connects TRBV6-5 to TRBJ2-7; possibly TRBD1 for D (6 bases). CDR3 length: 14 amino acids. The germline gives CDR1 MNHEY, CDR2 SVGAGI. Trimming took off 2 bases at V and 6 bases at J, with 14 bases between the two ends. This CDR3 reads CASSYDGTIGEQYF. The CDR3 DNA sequence: TGTGCCAGCAGTTACGACGGGACAATTGGCGAGCAGTACTTC.

The rearrangement uses TRBV5-6 and TRBJ2-6; D unclear. V was trimmed by 2 bases and J by 0 bases, leaving 12 bases between them. The CDR3 has 17 residues. CDR1 and CDR2 (germline): SGHDT, YYEEEE. The CDR3 DNA follows: TGTGCCAGCAGCTTCGCTTCGTTGGTCTCTGGGGCCAACGTCCTGACTTTC. It encodes CASSFASLVSGANVLTF. Supplemented by reference TRBV5-6 and TRBJ2-6, the full variable domain reads DAGVTQSPTHLIKTRGQQVTLRCSPKSGHDTVSWYQQALGQGPQFIFQYYEEEERQRGNFPDRFSGHQFPNYSSELNVNALLLGDSALYLCASSFASLVSGANVLTFGAGSRLTVL.

The chain links TRBV7-7 to TRBJ2-3; 9 positions match TRBD2. Trimming cost V 4 bases and J 3 bases; bases outside gene matches: 8. This CDR3 is built from 16 residues. The germline V gene encodes CDR1 SSHAT and CDR2 FNYEAQ (reference sequence). Here the CDR3 DNA reads TGTGCCAGCAGCTCCGGTAGCGGGAGAGGGACAGATACGCAGTATTTT. Translating it yields CASSSGSGRGTDTQYF.

This clone showed up just a few times. The genes are TRBV6-1 and TRBJ2-7; D not resolved. CDR1 is MNHNS, CDR2 SASEGT, per germline. The V end was cut by 7 bases, the J end by 3 bases, with 1 base between. The CDR3 has 9 residues. The CDR3 protein is CASNYEQYF. In nucleotides, the CDR3 is TGTGCCAGCAACTACGAGCAGTACTTC.

The chain combines TRBV10-3 with TRBJ2-7; D is perhaps TRBD2 (6 bases). Germline V gene data show CDR1 as ENHRY and CDR2 as SYGVKD. This CDR3 region has 13 residues. V was clipped by 4 bases and J by 1 base, with 8 bases between them. In nucleotides, the CDR3 is TGTGCCATCAGTGGGGGGGAGTCCTACGAGCAGTACTTC. Translating it yields CAISGGESYEQYF.

This clone was seen a handful of times. The chain employs TRBV6-5 and TRBJ1-4; D may be TRBD1 (6 bases). Germline-derived CDR1 and CDR2 are MNHEY and SVGAGI. The CDR3 loop spans 14 amino acids. The V gene lost 4 bases and the J gene lost 3 bases, with 9 bases spanning the gap. The CDR3 protein is CASSLTGPNEKLFF. In DNA, the CDR3 is TGTGCCAGCAGTTTAACAGGGCCTAATGAAAAACTGTTTTTT.

The table lists this clone with a few counts. The chain couples TRBV2 to TRBJ1-4; D remains unclear. CDR3 length equals 15 residues. Germline V gene data show CDR1 as SNHLY and CDR2 as FYNNEI. The ends were cut back, 6 bases at V and 0 bases at J, with 11 bases in the middle. This chain's CDR3 is CASRVSQTTNEKLFF. In DNA form, the CDR3 reads TGTGCCAGCAGGGTGTCCCAGACAACTAATGAAAAACTGTTTTTT.